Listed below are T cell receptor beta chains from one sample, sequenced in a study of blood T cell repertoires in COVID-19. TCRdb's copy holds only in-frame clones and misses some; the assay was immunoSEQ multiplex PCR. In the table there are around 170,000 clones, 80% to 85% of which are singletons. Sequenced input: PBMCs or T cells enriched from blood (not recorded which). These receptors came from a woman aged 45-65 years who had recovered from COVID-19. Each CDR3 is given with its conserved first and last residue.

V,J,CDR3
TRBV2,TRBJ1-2,CATGGANKGYTF
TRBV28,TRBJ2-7,CASSRGGTGVDEQYF
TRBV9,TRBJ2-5,CASSASGYQETQYF
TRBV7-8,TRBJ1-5,CASSLSAGFYQPQHF
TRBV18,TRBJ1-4,CASSPLQGAANEKLFF
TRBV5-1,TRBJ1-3,CASSSQGAAGNTIYF
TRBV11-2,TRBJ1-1,CASSFSQGGEAFF
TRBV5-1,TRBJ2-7,CASRTSGTLYEQYF
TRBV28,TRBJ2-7,CASSLGAVSYEQYF
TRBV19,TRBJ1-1,CASMGQVSFEAFF
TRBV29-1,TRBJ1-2,CSATQKETGVVYGYTF
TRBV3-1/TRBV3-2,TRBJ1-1,CASSRLTENTEAFF
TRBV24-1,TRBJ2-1,CATSDSSGSYNEQFF
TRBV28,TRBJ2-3,CASQGRRTDTQYF
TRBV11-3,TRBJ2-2,CASSSTGTIRVGELFF
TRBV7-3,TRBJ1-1,CASSSTGYTEAFF
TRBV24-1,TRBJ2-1,CATSDFRTGRGYNEQFF
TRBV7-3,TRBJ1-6,CASSAGINSPLHF
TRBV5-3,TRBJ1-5,CARSLVRGNQPQHF
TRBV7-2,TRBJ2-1,CASSFTSGGAIEQFF
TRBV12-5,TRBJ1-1,CASGSSAGLMNTEAFF
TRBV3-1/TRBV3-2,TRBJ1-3,CASSSDSSGNTIYF
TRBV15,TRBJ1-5,CATSRGHTGQPQHF
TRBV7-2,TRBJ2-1,CASSLLYVGGPRHEQFF
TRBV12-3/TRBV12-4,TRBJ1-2,CASRVGQNYGYTF
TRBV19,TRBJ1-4,CASSIGQTNEKLFF
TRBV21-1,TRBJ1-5,CASRAGQGWYQPQHF
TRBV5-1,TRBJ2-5,CASSLVVGQETQYF
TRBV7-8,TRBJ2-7,CASSLEVIIGADEQYF
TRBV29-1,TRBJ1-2,CSVGRVLNGYTF
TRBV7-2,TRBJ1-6,CASSLVTGGSPLHF
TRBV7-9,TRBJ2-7,CASSLAEGRLQEQYF
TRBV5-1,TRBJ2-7,CASSLAGGPAQYEQYF
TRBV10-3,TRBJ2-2,CAIRTGMNTGELFF
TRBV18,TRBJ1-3,CASSPETGWAYGNTIYF
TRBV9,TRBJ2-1,CASSVGLASYNEQFF
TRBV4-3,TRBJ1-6,CASSHSTGSDSPLHF
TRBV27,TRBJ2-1,CASRSRTSGPGHNEQFF
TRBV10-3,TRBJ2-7,CAISEGRGPSSYEQYF
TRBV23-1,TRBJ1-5,CASSQPTGKQPQHF
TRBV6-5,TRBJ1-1,CASSYSKNRDTEAFF
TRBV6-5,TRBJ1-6,CASSYSGQVNSPLHF